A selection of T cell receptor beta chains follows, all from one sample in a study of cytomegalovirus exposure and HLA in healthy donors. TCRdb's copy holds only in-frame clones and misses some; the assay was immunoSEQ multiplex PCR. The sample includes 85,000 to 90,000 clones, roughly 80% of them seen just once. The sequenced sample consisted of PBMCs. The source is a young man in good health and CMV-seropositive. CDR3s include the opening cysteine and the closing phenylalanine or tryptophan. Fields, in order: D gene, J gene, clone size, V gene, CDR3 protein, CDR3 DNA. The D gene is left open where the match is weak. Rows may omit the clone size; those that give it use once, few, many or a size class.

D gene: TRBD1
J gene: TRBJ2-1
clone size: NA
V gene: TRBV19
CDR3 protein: CASSEGAREQFF
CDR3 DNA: TGTGCCAGTAGCGAGGGGGCGCGTGAGCAGTTCTTC

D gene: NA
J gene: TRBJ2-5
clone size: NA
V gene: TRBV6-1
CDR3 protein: CASSELGGTGRETQYF
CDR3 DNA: TGTGCCAGCAGTGAACTAGGGGGAACGGGAAGAGAGACCCAGTACTTC

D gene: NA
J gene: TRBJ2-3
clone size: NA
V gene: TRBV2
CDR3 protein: CASSDGGDTQYF
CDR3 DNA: TGTGCCAGCAGTGACGGGGGAGATACGCAGTATTTT

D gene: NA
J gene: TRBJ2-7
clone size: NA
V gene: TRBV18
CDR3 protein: CASSPGYEQYF
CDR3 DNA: TGTGCCAGCTCACCCGGTTACGAGCAGTACTTC

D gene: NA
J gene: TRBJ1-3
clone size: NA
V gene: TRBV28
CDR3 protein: CASSPRTAGSGNTIYF
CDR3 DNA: TGTGCCAGCAGTCCAAGGACAGCCGGCTCTGGAAACACCATATATTTT

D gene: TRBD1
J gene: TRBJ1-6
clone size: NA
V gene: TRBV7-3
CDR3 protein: CASSLTAGGYNSPLHF
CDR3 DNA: TGTGCCAGCAGCTTAACAGCAGGGGGCTATAATTCACCCCTCCACTTT

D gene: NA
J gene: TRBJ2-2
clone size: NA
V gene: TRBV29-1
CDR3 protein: CSVESGQKNTGELFF
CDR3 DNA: TGCAGCGTTGAGTCTGGGCAGAAAAACACCGGGGAGCTGTTTTTT

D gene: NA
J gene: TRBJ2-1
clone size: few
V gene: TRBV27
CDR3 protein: CASSNWLSGSYNEQFF
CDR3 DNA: TGTGCCAGCAGTAATTGGCTATCGGGTTCCTACAATGAGCAGTTCTTC

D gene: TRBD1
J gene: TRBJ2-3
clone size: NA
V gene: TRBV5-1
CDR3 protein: CASSSQRPGTAYTDTQYF
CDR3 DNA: TGCGCCAGCAGCTCCCAAAGACCCGGGACAGCCTACACAGATACGCAGTATTTT

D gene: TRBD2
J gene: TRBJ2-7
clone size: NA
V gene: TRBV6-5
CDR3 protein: CASSQRRGYEQYF
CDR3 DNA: TGTGCCAGCAGTCAACGGCGGGGGTACGAGCAGTACTTC

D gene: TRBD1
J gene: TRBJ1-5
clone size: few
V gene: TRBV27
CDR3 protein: CASSFTTGGVNQPQHF
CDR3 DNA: TGTGCCAGCAGTTTCACGACAGGGGGAGTCAATCAGCCCCAGCATTTT

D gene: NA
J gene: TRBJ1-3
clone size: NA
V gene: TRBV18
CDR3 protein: CASSPNSGSGNTIYF
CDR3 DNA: TGTGCCAGCTCACCTAACTCCGGCTCTGGAAACACCATATATTTT

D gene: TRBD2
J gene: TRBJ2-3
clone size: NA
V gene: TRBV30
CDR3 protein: CAWSVMTSGDTQYF
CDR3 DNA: TGTGCCTGGAGTGTAATGACTAGCGGAGATACGCAGTATTTT

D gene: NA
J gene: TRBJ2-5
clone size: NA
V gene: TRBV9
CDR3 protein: CASSVGGSGTETQYF
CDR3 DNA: TGTGCCAGCAGCGTAGGAGGAAGTGGCACGGAGACCCAGTACTTC

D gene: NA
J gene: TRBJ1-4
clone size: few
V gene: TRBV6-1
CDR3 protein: CASSKGHPATNEKLFF
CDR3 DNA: TGTGCCAGCAGTAAAGGACACCCCGCAACTAATGAAAAACTGTTTTTT

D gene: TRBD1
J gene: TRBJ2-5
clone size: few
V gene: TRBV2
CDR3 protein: CASSESVQGALGETQYF
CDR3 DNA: TGTGCCAGCAGTGAATCGGTCCAGGGGGCTTTGGGAGAGACCCAGTACTTC

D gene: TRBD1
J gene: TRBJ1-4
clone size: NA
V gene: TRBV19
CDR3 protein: CASSMHRTGSNEKLFF
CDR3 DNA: TGTGCCAGTAGTATGCACCGGACAGGGTCTAATGAAAAACTGTTTTTT

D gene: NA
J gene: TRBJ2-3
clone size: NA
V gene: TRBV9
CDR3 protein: CASSPHGNSPDTQYF
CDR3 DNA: TGTGCCAGCAGCCCCCATGGTAACAGTCCAGATACGCAGTATTTT